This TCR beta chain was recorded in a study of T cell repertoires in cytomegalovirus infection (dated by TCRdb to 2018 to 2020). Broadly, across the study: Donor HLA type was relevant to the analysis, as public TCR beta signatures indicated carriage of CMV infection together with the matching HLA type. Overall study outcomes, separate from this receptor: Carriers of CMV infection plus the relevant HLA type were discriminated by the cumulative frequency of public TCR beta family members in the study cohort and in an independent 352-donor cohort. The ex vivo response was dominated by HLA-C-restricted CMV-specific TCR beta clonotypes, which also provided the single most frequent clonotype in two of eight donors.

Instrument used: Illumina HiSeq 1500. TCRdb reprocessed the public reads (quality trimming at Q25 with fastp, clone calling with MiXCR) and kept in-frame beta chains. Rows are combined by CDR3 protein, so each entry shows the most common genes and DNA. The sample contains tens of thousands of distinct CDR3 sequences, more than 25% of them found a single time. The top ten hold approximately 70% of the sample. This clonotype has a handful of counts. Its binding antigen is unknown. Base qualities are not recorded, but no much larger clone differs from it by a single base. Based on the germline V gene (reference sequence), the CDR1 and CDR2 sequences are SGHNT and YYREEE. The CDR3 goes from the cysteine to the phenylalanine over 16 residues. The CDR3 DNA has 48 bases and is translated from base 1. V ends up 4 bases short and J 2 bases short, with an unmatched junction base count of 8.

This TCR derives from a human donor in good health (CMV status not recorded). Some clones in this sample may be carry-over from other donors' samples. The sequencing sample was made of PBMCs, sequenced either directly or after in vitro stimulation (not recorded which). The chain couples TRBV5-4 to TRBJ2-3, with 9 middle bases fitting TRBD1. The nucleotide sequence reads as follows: TGTGCCAGCAGCCTGACAGGGGGGGGACCCACAGATACGCAGTATTTT. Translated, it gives CASSLTGGGPTDTQYF.